These T cell receptor beta chains were read from a single sample in a study of beta chain features in type 1 diabetes. The table came from immunoSEQ multiplex PCR; TCRdb's copy has only in-frame clones and leaves some out. The table includes 65,000 to 100,000 clones, roughly a third detected once. What was sequenced was stem cell memory CD4+ T cells from blood. All receptors come from a woman between 18 and 29 years old in good health. The CDR3 runs from the conserved cysteine through the conserved F or W. A D gene is named only where the DNA matches it firmly. Not all rows give a size; the values are once, few, many and, for expanded clones, a class.

TRBV7-9	TRBJ2-5	NA	TRBD1	TGTGCCAGCAGCTTAACAGGGGTTCGTAGAGAGACCCAGTACTTC	CASSLTGVRRETQYF
TRBV7-8	TRBJ2-3	NA	NA	TGTGCCAGCAGCCTAGACCGAAACAGGGAGCAGTATTTT	CASSLDRNREQYF
TRBV18	TRBJ1-1	NA	NA	TGTGCCAGCTCACCCTCGATGGGGGGTAGAGACACTGAAGCTTTCTTT	CASSPSMGGRDTEAFF
TRBV7-2	TRBJ2-2	few	TRBD2	TGTGCCAGCAATTTAGGACTAGCGGGCACCGGGGAGCTGTTTTTT	CASNLGLAGTGELFF
TRBV5-1	TRBJ1-6	few	TRBD1	TGCGCCAGCAGCTTGACAGGGGATTATTCACCCCTCCACTTT	CASSLTGDYSPLHF
TRBV6-1	TRBJ1-5	NA	NA	TGTGCCAGCAGTCATCGCACAGTTAGCAATCAGCCCCAGCATTTT	CASSHRTVSNQPQHF
TRBV6-1	TRBJ1-1	NA	NA	TGTGCCAGCAGTGAGGAGACAGGATCTTGGGACACTGAAGCTTTCTTT	CASSEETGSWDTEAFF
TRBV25-1	TRBJ2-5	few	TRBD2	TGTGCCAGCGATCTAGCGGGAGAAGAGACCCAGTACTTC	CASDLAGEETQYF
TRBV9	TRBJ2-5	few	NA	TGTGCCAGCAGCGTATCCCCTCTAAGTTCAGGGACCCAGTACTTC	CASSVSPLSSGTQYF
TRBV11-3	TRBJ1-5	NA	TRBD1	TGTGCCAGCAGCGACAGGGGAGATCAGCCCCAGCATTTT	CASSDRGDQPQHF
TRBV5-1	TRBJ2-6	NA	TRBD2	TGCGCCAGCAGCTTTGGACTAGTGTTAGGTGGGGCCAACGTCCTGACTTTC	CASSFGLVLGGANVLTF
TRBV30	TRBJ2-7	NA	TRBD1	TGTGCCTGGAGTGATCCCGACAGGGGGTTCGAGCAGTACTTC	CAWSDPDRGFEQYF
TRBV25-1	TRBJ2-7	NA	TRBD2	TGTGCCAGCAGTGATGGTCGGGGGGTTCCGAACGAGCAGTACTTC	CASSDGRGVPNEQYF